Listed below are T cell receptor beta chains from one sample, sequenced in a study of cytomegalovirus exposure and HLA in healthy donors. Sequenced by immunoSEQ multiplex PCR; TCRdb stores in-frame clones only, minus some. Counted here are some 200,000 clones, over 75% occurring once; the ten biggest clones make up less than 7%. Material for sequencing was PBMCs. These receptors originate from a middle-aged man in good health and CMV-seropositive. The CDR3 runs from the conserved cysteine through the conserved F or W. The D gene is left open where the match is weak. Size is omitted from some rows. Given values are once, few, many or a class for expanded clones.

d_call	j_call	clone_size	v_call	cdr3_nt	cdr3_aa
TRBD2	TRBJ2-3	.	TRBV11-3	TGTGCCAGCAGCGCGGGGGGGCTGGATACGCAGTATTTT	CASSAGGLDTQYF
.	TRBJ1-4	.	TRBV19	TGTGCCAGTCCGAGATGTACAACTAATGAAAAACTGTTTTTT	CASPRCTTNEKLFF
.	TRBJ2-1	.	TRBV7-6	TGTGCCAGCAGCTTAAACAGGTATTCTGAGCAGTTCTTC	CASSLNRYSEQFF
.	TRBJ2-3	.	TRBV4-1	TGCGCCAGCAGCCAAGCGCCGGGACTTGACATTGCTACGCAGTATTTT	CASSQAPGLDIATQYF
TRBD2	TRBJ2-1	few	TRBV10-3	TGTGCCATCAGTGATCCCAGCGGGGGGGCCAGGCAGTTCTTC	CAISDPSGGARQFF
.	TRBJ1-6	.	TRBV7-2	TGTGCCAGCAGCTTAGGAGCCCAAGGTGGCGGTTCACCCCTCCACTTT	CASSLGAQGGGSPLHF
.	TRBJ2-7	.	TRBV30	TGTGCCTGGAGTAAAGGAGGGGCGGGGAACTACGAGCAGTACTTC	CAWSKGGAGNYEQYF
.	TRBJ2-1	.	TRBV5-6	TGTGCCAGCAGCTGGGCTACCCTCGATGAGCAGTTCTTC	CASSWATLDEQFF
.	TRBJ1-2	.	TRBV1	TGCACCAGCAGCCGCCCAGGGCACTATGGCTACACCTTC	CTSSRPGHYGYTF
.	TRBJ2-4	.	TRBV27	TGTGCCAGCAGGCAACAGGCCCTCCATTCCAAAAACATTCAGTACTTC	CASRQQALHSKNIQYF
.	TRBJ2-1	once	TRBV7-9	TGTGCCAGCAGCTTAGCAGGGGGTGAGCAGTTCTTC	CASSLAGGEQFF